These T cell receptor beta chains were read from a single sample in a study of blood T cells in healthy people across ages. TCRdb reprocessed the 5' RACE reads with MiXCR, giving one entry per CDR3 protein. The repertoire holds 1.5 million to 2 million distinct CDR3 sequences, with about 50% as singletons. The sample comprised blood. These receptor sequences come from a woman between 35 and 50 years old in good health. The CDR3 runs from the conserved cysteine through the conserved F or W. The D gene is left open where the match is weak. Size values are once, few and many counts, or a class for expanded clones, and some rows have none.

size | J | D | V | DNA | CDR3
- | TRBJ2-5 | TRBD2 | TRBV7-2 | TGTGCCAGCAGCAATCGACTAGCGGGGGGGGCAGATACGCAGTACTTC | CASSNRLAGGADTQYF
many | TRBJ2-5 | TRBD2 | TRBV7-2 | TGTGCCAGCAGCCTCGGGGTAGCGGGACTCGGAGAGACCCAGTACTTC | CASSLGVAGLGETQYF
few | TRBJ2-7 | - | TRBV20-1 | TGCAGTGCTAGCGGGGGGCCGGCCTACGAGCAGTACTTC | CSASGGPAYEQYF
- | TRBJ2-5 | - | TRBV4-3 | TGCGCCAGCAGCCAAGATTCATCCCCAACGGGGGAAGAGACCCAGTACTTC | CASSQDSSPTGEETQYF
few | TRBJ2-7 | TRBD2 | TRBV7-8 | TGTGCCAGCAGCTGGACTAGCGGGGGGGCCCACTACGAGCAGTACTTC | CASSWTSGGAHYEQYF
once | TRBJ2-3 | - | TRBV7-2 | TGTGCCAGCAGTTCCGACTGGGGCCAAGATACGCAGTATTTT | CASSSDWGQDTQYF
- | TRBJ1-6 | - | TRBV5-6 | TGTGCCAGCAGCACGACAGCGCCTAATTCACCCCTCCACTTT | CASSTTAPNSPLHF
- | TRBJ1-6 | - | TRBV7-2 | TGTGCCAGCAGCTTAAGGGTAGGGGACGGGTCACCCCTCCACTTT | CASSLRVGDGSPLHF
few | TRBJ1-1 | TRBD1 | TRBV5-6 | TGTGCCAGCAGCCTGGACAGGGGTTATTATCTCGATAGAGCTTTCTTT | CASSLDRGYYLDRAFF
- | TRBJ1-5 | - | TRBV6-2/TRBV6-3 | TGTGCCAGCGCTTACACTTATAGCAATCAGCCCCAGCATTTT | CASAYTYSNQPQHF
- | TRBJ2-1 | - | TRBV20-1 | TGCAGTGCTAGAGATCGAGCGAGGGTTGGCACTCAAGGACTCAATGAGCAGTTCTTC | CSARDRARVGTQGLNEQFF
- | TRBJ1-5 | - | TRBV6-5 | TGTGCCAGCAGTTACTCGGTCTCTCCAGGTGGCAATCAGCCCCAGCATTTT | CASSYSVSPGGNQPQHF
- | TRBJ2-7 | - | TRBV24-1 | TGTGCCAGCAAGACGGGCGTTCTCTACGAGCAGTACTTC | CASKTGVLYEQYF
- | TRBJ2-1 | - | TRBV3-1 | TGTGCCAGCAGCCCGCCGGCCCAGCTCTACAATGAGCAGTTCTTC | CASSPPAQLYNEQFF
- | TRBJ2-7 | - | TRBV20-1 | TGCAGTGCTCAGGACCGACGCTACGAGCAGTACTTC | CSAQDRRYEQYF
few | TRBJ2-1 | - | TRBV6-2/TRBV6-3 | TGTGCCAGCAGTGACAACAGTAATGAGCAGTTCTTC | CASSDNSNEQFF
- | TRBJ1-1 | - | TRBV6-2/TRBV6-3 | TGTGCCAGCAGTTACGTTGGGTTATACGCTTTCTTT | CASSYVGLYAFF
few | TRBJ2-1 | TRBD2 | TRBV27 | TGTGCCAGCAGCCGGAGGGGGAGCGGGGGGTACAATGAGCAGTTCTTC | CASSRRGSGGYNEQFF
- | TRBJ2-5 | - | TRBV28 | TGTGCCAGCTGGGGGGTCACGAGTGGGGAGACCCAGTACTTC | CASWGVTSGETQYF
- | TRBJ2-5 | TRBD2 | TRBV27 | TGTGCCAGCAGTACCCTAGCGGGGGGTCCCCAAGAGACCCAGTACTTC | CASSTLAGGPQETQYF
- | TRBJ2-6 | - | TRBV5-1 | TGCGCCAGCAGGGATTGGGGGTCTGGGGCCAACGTCCTGACTTTC | CASRDWGSGANVLTF
- | TRBJ2-5 | TRBD2 | TRBV18 | TGTGCCAGCTTCCGGAAAGAGCGGGGAATCCAAGAGACCCAGTACTTC | CASFRKERGIQETQYF
- | TRBJ2-1 | - | TRBV10-1 | TGCGCCAGCAGTGAGAATAGGGTGGGCAATGAGCAGTTCTTC | CASSENRVGNEQFF
few | TRBJ2-7 | TRBD1 | TRBV11-1 | TGTGCCAGCACCAAACAGGGGGCCTCCTACGAGCAGTACTTC | CASTKQGASYEQYF
few | TRBJ2-4 | - | TRBV4-3 | TGCGCCAGCAGCCAAGAACGCGCGGTTCTTAAAAACATTCAGTACTTC | CASSQERAVLKNIQYF
- | TRBJ1-2 | TRBD1 | TRBV27 | TGTGCCAGCAGTCTCCAGGGGGCAACCTTAAAAGGCTACACCTTC | CASSLQGATLKGYTF
few | TRBJ2-5 | - | TRBV27 | TGTGCCAGCAGTCCCACCGTCGGGGTGTTCGAGACCCAGTACTTC | CASSPTVGVFETQYF